Listed below are T cell receptor beta chains from one sample, sequenced in a study of OX40 agonist ivuxolimab in advanced cancers. Profiling relied on immunoSEQ multiplex PCR, and the TCRdb table lists in-frame clones only, not all of them. The table lists 80,000 or so clones, 84% of them singletons, with about 7.3% in the top ten. Sequencing used CD4+ or CD8+ T cells sorted from blood, obtained in a trial of the OX40 agonist ivuxolimab. These receptors all come from an adult with an advanced solid tumor such as melanoma, head and neck, liver or kidney cancer. CDR3s include the opening cysteine and the closing phenylalanine or tryptophan. A D gene is named only where the DNA matches it firmly. Clone size is not always given. Where it is, it says once, few, many or a class for expanded clones.

size,J,V,D,length,CDR3,DNA
NA,TRBJ2-3,TRBV15,NA,13,CATSYLTTDTQYF,TGTGCCACCAGCTACCTGACCACAGATACGCAGTATTTT
NA,TRBJ1-3,TRBV28,NA,13,CASITRSGNTIYF,TGTGCCAGCATTACCCGCTCGGGAAACACCATATATTTT
NA,TRBJ2-5,TRBV5-1,NA,15,CASSLGWTAQETQYF,TGCGCCAGCAGCTTGGGTTGGACAGCACAAGAGACCCAGTACTTC
few,TRBJ1-2,TRBV4-2,NA,14,CASSQDRRDDGYTF,TGTGCCAGCAGCCAAGATCGCAGGGACGATGGCTACACCTTC
NA,TRBJ2-7,TRBV7-2,TRBD2,15,CASSLTGGSSYEQYF,TGTGCCAGCAGCTTAACTGGCGGGAGCTCCTACGAGCAGTACTTC
medium-sized,TRBJ2-7,TRBV10-3,TRBD1,14,CAIRETGLSYEQYF,TGTGCCATCAGGGAGACAGGGCTGTCCTACGAGCAGTACTTC
few,TRBJ2-7,TRBV27,TRBD1,13,CASSFQGDYEQYF,TGTGCCAGCAGTTTCCAGGGGGACTACGAGCAGTACTTC
NA,TRBJ1-1,TRBV5-4,NA,13,CASSLYVNTEAFF,TGTGCCAGCAGCTTGTACGTGAACACTGAAGCTTTCTTT
NA,TRBJ1-4,TRBV19,NA,16,CASSLAAGVANEKLFF,TGTGCCAGTAGTTTAGCCGCCGGCGTCGCTAATGAAAAACTGTTTTTT
NA,TRBJ2-7,TRBV7-2,TRBD1,16,CASSHLIQGAAVEQYF,TGTGCCAGCAGCCACCTGATACAGGGGGCCGCGGTCGAGCAGTACTTC
few,TRBJ1-2,TRBV27,TRBD1,13,CASRWGTGGGYTF,TGTGCCAGCCGGTGGGGGACAGGGGGTGGCTACACCTTC
few,TRBJ1-1,TRBV29-1,NA,12,CSAPMGAHEAFF,TGCAGCGCCCCTATGGGGGCTCACGAAGCTTTCTTT
once,TRBJ1-1,TRBV6-5,NA,13,CASSLGVRTEAFF,TGTGCCAGCAGTCTAGGGGTTCGCACTGAAGCTTTCTTT
few,TRBJ2-3,TRBV30,NA,11,CAGRDLLTQYF,TGTGCCGGCAGGGATCTGCTAACGCAGTATTTT
NA,TRBJ2-5,TRBV4-1,TRBD1,17,CASSQFRGMTGGETQYF,TGCGCCAGCAGCCAGTTTCGGGGAATGACAGGGGGAGAGACCCAGTACTTC
NA,TRBJ2-1,TRBV6-1,TRBD1,14,CASRGQGSINEQFF,TGTGCCAGCAGGGGACAGGGGTCAATCAATGAGCAGTTCTTC
NA,TRBJ1-1,TRBV5-4,TRBD1,14,CASSRQGAGTEAFF,TGTGCCAGCAGCAGACAGGGGGCGGGGACTGAAGCTTTCTTT
once,TRBJ2-4,TRBV6-1,NA,15,CASSESTADKNIQYF,TGTGCCAGCAGTGAAAGCACCGCAGACAAAAACATTCAGTACTTC
few,TRBJ1-1,TRBV7-9,NA,13,CASSLVGGSEAFF,TGTGCCAGCAGCTTAGTCGGGGGTTCCGAAGCTTTCTTT
NA,TRBJ1-2,TRBV7-2,TRBD1,14,CASSLVGGGYGYTF,TGTGCCAGCAGCTTAGTAGGGGGCGGCTATGGCTACACCTTC
NA,TRBJ2-7,TRBV27,TRBD1,14,CASGRDRDTYEQYF,TGTGCCAGCGGTCGGGACAGGGACACCTACGAGCAGTACTTC
NA,TRBJ1-5,TRBV4-3,NA,15,CASSQEGGSNQPQHF,TGCGCCAGCAGCCAAGAAGGGGGTTCTAATCAGCCCCAGCATTTT
NA,TRBJ1-2,TRBV7-2,TRBD1,14,CASSARTGRIGYTF,TGTGCCAGCAGCGCGAGGACAGGGCGAATCGGCTACACCTTC
NA,TRBJ1-3,TRBV7-9,NA,16,CASSRERVSSGNTIYF,TGTGCCAGCAGCCGCGAACGGGTCTCCTCTGGAAACACCATATATTTT
NA,TRBJ2-7,TRBV11-2,NA,14,CASSARPSRDGQYF,TGTGCCAGCAGCGCTCGACCCTCGAGGGATGGGCAGTACTTC
NA,TRBJ2-1,TRBV11-2,TRBD2,16,CASSLGGTSGWSEQFF,TGTGCCAGCAGCCTAGGCGGGACTAGCGGTTGGTCTGAGCAGTTCTTC